This T cell receptor beta chain stems from a study of CD8 T cells in Susac syndrome. Broader study findings: By the study's own acknowledgment, its TCR sequencing and HLA analysis included relatively few individuals.

The length of the CDR3 is 12 residues. Germline V CDR1 and CDR2: SGHTA, FQGNSA. Trimming took 5 bases from V and 1 from J, leaving 6 bases between them. Peripheral blood CD8+ and CD4+ T cells were profiled by TCR beta sequencing. Random hexamers were used to reverse transcribe an amount of about 0.45 to 1 ug RNA. The authors amplified TCR beta CDR3 across 54 Vbeta and 13 Jbeta using immunoSEQ multiplex PCR. In TCRdb, the immunoSEQ multiplex PCR reads were re-called with MiXCR into one record per CDR3 protein. The sample has about 120,000 distinct CDR3 sequences; less than 95% are singletons. In regard to this clonotype: Its antigen is unknown.

The sequenced sample consisted of CD4+ T cells from PBMCs. The clonotype comes from a human donor in good health. This sequence joins TRBV7-2 and TRBJ2-7; D remains ambiguous. CDR3 sequence: CASSQFSYEQYF. DNA of the CDR3: TGTGCCAGCAGCCAGTTTTCCTACGAGCAGTACTTC.